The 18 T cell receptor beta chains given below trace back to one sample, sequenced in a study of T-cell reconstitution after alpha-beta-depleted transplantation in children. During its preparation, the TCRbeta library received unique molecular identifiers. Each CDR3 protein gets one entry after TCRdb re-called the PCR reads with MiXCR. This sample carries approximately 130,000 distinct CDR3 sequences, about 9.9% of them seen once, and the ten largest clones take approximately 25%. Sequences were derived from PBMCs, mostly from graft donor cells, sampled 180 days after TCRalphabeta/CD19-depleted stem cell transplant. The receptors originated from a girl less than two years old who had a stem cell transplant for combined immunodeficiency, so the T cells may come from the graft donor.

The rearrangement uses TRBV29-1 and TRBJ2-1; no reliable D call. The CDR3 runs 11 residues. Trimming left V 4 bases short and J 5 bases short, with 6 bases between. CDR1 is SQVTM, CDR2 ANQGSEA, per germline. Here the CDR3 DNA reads TGCAGCGTTGGTGGGGACAATGAGCAGTTCTTC. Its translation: CSVGGDNEQFF.

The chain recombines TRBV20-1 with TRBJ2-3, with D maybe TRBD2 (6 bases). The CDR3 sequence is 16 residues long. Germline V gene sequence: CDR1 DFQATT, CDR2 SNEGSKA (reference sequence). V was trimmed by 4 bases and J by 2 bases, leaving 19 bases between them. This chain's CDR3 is CSATYLAEVFTDTQYF. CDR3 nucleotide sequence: TGCAGTGCTACATATTTAGCGGAAGTATTCACAGATACGCAGTATTTT.

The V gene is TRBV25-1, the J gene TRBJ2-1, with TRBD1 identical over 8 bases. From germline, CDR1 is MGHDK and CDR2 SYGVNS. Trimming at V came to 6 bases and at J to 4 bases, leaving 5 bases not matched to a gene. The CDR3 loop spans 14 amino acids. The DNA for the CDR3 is TGTGCCAGCAGGCGAGGGACAGGATACAATGAGCAGTTCTTC. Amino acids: CASRRGTGYNEQFF.

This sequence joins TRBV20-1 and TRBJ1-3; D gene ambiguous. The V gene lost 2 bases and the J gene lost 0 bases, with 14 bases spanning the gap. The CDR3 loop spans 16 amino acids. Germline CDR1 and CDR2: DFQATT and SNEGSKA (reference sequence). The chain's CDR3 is CSARSQTHYSGNTIYF. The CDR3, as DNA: TGCAGTGCTAGAAGCCAAACTCATTACTCTGGAAACACCATATATTTT.

CDR3 sequence (DNA): TGCAGTGCCCAGACCCCGCCAAACATTCAGTACTTC. Translation gives CSAQTPPNIQYF. The gene calls are TRBV20-1 and TRBJ2-4, with no clear D. Germline values: CDR1 DFQATT, CDR2 SNEGSKA (reference sequence). The CDR3 sequence is 12 residues long. V was shortened by 6 bases and J by 6 bases, with 12 bases between the two germline ends.

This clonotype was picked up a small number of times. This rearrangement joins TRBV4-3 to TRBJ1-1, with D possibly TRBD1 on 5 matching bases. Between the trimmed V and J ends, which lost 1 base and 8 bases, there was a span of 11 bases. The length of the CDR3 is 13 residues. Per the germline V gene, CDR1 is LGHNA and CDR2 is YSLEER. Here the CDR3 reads CASSQGRGTEAFF. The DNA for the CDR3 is TGCGCCAGCAGCCAAGGTAGAGGGACGGAAGCTTTCTTT.

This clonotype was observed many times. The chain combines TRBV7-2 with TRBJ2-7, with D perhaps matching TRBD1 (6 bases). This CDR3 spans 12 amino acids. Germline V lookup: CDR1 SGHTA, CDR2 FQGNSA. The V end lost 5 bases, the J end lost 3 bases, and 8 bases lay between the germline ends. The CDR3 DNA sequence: TGTGCCAGCAGCCCGGGACACTACGAGCAGTACTTC. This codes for CASSPGHYEQYF.

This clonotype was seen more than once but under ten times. The CDR3 nucleotides read TGTGCCACCAGCATCGGTGACGTGCAAGAGACCCAGTACTTC. Translated, it gives CATSIGDVQETQYF. The chain couples TRBV15 to TRBJ2-5, with unresolved D. CDR3 length equals 14 residues. V lost 4 bases to trimming and J lost 2 bases, with 11 bases between them. Germline CDR1 and CDR2: LNHNV and YYDKDF (reference sequence).

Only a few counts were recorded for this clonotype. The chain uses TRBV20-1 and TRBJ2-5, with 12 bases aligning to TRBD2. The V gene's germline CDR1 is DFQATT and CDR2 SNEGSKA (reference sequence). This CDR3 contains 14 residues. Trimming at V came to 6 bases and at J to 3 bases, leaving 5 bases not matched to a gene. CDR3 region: CSAVRTSGEETQYF. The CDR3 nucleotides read TGCAGTGCCGTACGGACTAGCGGGGAAGAGACCCAGTACTTC.

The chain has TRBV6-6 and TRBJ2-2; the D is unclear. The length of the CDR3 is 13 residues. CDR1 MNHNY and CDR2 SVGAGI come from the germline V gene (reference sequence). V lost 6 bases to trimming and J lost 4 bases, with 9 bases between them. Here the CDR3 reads CASRIWFTGELFF. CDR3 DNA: TGTGCCAGCAGGATTTGGTTCACCGGGGAGCTGTTTTTT.

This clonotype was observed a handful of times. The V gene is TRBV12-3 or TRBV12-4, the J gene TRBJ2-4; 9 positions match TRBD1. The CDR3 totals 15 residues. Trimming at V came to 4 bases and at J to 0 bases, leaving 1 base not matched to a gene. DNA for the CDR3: TGTGCCAGCAGTTCGACAGGGGGAGCCAAAAACATTCAGTACTTC. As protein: CASSSTGGAKNIQYF.

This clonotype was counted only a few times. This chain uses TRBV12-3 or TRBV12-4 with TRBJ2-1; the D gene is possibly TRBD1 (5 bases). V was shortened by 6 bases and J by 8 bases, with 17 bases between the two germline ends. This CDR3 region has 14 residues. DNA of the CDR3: TGTGCCAGCAGCCACACCCCACCAGGGTATGAGCAGTTCTTC. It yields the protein CASSHTPPGYEQFF.

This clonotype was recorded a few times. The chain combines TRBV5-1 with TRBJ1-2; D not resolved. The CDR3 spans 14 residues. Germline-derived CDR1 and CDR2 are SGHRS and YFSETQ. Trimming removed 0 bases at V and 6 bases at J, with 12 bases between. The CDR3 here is CASSLDGRNNGYTF. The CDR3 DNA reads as TGCGCCAGCAGCTTGGATGGCAGGAATAATGGCTACACCTTC.

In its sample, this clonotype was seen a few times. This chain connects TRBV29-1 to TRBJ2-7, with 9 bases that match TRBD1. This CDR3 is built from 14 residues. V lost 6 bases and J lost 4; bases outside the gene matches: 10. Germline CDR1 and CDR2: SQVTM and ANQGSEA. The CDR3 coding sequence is TGCAGCGTGAGCAGGACAGGGGAGGGGTACGAGCAGTACTTC. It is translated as CSVSRTGEGYEQYF.

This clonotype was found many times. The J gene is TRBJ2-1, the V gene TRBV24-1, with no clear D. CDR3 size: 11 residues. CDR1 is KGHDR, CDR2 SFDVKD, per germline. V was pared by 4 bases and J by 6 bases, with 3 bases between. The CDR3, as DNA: TGTGCCACCAGTGAGCTCAATGAGCAGTTCTTC. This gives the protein CATSELNEQFF.

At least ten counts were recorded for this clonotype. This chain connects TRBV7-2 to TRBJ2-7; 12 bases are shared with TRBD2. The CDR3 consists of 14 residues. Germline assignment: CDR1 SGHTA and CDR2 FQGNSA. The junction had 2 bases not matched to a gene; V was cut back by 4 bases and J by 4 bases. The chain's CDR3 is CASSWTSGAYEQYF. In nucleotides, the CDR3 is TGTGCCAGCAGCTGGACTAGCGGGGCGTACGAGCAGTACTTC. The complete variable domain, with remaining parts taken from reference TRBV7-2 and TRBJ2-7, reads GAGVSQSPSNKVTEKGKDVELRCDPISGHTALYWYRQSLGQGLEFLIYFQGNSAPDKSGLPSDRFSAERTGGSVSTLTIQRTQQEDSAVYLCASSWTSGAYEQYFGPGTRLTVT.

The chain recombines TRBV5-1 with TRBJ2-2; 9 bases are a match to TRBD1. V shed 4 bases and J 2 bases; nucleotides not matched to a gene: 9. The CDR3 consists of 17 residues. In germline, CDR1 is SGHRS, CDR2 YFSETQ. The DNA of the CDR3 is TGCGCCAGCAGCGCTATCGGACAGGGGAGAAACACCGGGGAGCTGTTTTTT. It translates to CASSAIGQGRNTGELFF.

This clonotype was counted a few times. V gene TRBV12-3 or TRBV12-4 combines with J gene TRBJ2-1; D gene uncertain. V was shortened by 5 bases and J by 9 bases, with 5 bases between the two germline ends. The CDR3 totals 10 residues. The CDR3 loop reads CASSPFEQFF. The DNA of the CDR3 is TGTGCCAGCAGTCCCTTTGAGCAGTTCTTC.